This T cell receptor beta chain was sequenced for a study of regulatory T cells in long-lasting Graves disease. The ends were cut back, 0 bases at V and 3 bases at J, with 13 bases in the middle. The CDR3 sequence is 15 residues long. From germline, CDR1 is SGHRS and CDR2 YFSETQ. As to time point: newly diagnosed GD, antithyroid drugs for less than 3 months. Construction of the TCR library relied on RNA isolated from PBMCs. The guidelines of the American Thyroid Association were the basis for diagnosing Graves' disease. Through Arm-PCR of CDR3 regions and iRepertoire HTBI primers, TCR beta libraries were built. TCRdb redid the calling of the multiplex PCR reads with MiXCR, one entry per CDR3 protein. Altogether about 460,000 distinct CDR3 sequences are present, 14% being singletons, with the ten largest covering 17%. Study findings and constraints: Among persistent patients, a larger number of public clonotypes were shared (about 2,800) than among newly diagnosed patients (roughly 970). Owing to a sample size that was small, accuracy may have been reduced.

This clonotype was counted at least ten times. Antigen: not known. The same specimen was also included in a second study, on T cells in Graves' hyperthyroidism and ophthalmopathy. That work states: The patients, who ranged from 18 to 65 in age, presented with newly diagnosed hyperthyroidism lasting under 2 months.

The chain carries TRBV5-1 and TRBJ2-7; the D call may be TRBD1 or TRBD2 (5 bases each). The receptor comes from a woman between 45 and 60 years old with Graves disease. Sample: peripheral blood mononuclear cells (PBMCs), taken at new diagnosis, from a patient treated with antithyroid drugs. CDR3 amino acids: CASSLGGEGSYEQYF. The CDR3 DNA reads as TGCGCCAGCAGCTTGGGGGGCGAGGGAAGCTACGAGCAGTACTTC.